The rows below give T cell receptor beta chains drawn from one sample of a study of blood T cell dynamics during melanoma immunotherapy. Method: immunoSEQ multiplex PCR; TCRdb's copy keeps in-frame clones and lacks some. The sample holds roughly 8,900 clones; roughly nine tenths are singletons and the top ten take roughly 6.7%. Sample: blood, taken from a patient treated with checkpoint blockade. The receptors come from a human donor with melanoma. Both conserved end residues are part of each CDR3. The order of the fields is J gene, V gene, CDR3 protein.

J: TRBJ2-7
V: TRBV28
CDR3: CASRRTGGPSYEQYF

J: TRBJ1-2
V: TRBV19
CDR3: CASTMPGKGQGAHYGYTF

J: TRBJ2-7
V: TRBV19
CDR3: CASRTSGGSYEQYF

J: TRBJ2-7
V: TRBV9
CDR3: CASSLREQASYEQYF

J: TRBJ1-1
V: TRBV6-5
CDR3: CASRTVNTEAFF

J: TRBJ1-5
V: TRBV15
CDR3: CATSISGGNQPQHF

J: TRBJ2-1
V: TRBV27
CDR3: CASSPAGSWGNEQFF

J: TRBJ2-7
V: TRBV9
CDR3: CASSVDNSYEQYF

J: TRBJ1-1
V: TRBV30
CDR3: CAWSRALDAEAFF

J: TRBJ2-7
V: TRBV19
CDR3: CASSPQGQGASYEQYF

J: TRBJ2-2
V: TRBV4-2
CDR3: CASSQGDGGGELFF

J: TRBJ2-1
V: TRBV5-6
CDR3: CASSLISGRAQNEQFF

J: TRBJ1-3
V: TRBV7-2
CDR3: CASSLTGQAHALSGNTIYF

J: TRBJ2-5
V: TRBV4-1
CDR3: CASSQVLGGAEETQYF

J: TRBJ2-1
V: TRBV28
CDR3: CASHGTSGNNEQFF

J: TRBJ1-2
V: TRBV7-9
CDR3: CASSSGVLDYGYTF

J: TRBJ1-1
V: TRBV10-3
CDR3: CAIGRGVNTEAFF

J: TRBJ2-6
V: TRBV30
CDR3: CAWTEGDSNSGANVLTF

J: TRBJ2-2
V: TRBV29-1
CDR3: CSVFDRTNTGELFF

J: TRBJ1-5
V: TRBV4-1
CDR3: CASSQDVEGDRGGNQPQHF

J: TRBJ1-2
V: TRBV5-5
CDR3: CASSFYTTGAEGYTF

J: TRBJ1-2
V: TRBV7-2
CDR3: CASSSLPGRRANYGYTF